Below, 2 T cell receptor beta chains from the same sample are listed, as sequenced in a study of siplizumab effects on memory and regulatory T cells. Generated by immunoSEQ multiplex PCR, the TCRdb table keeps only in-frame clones and is missing some. The sample yields approximately 56,000 clones, around 97% seen once. Sequencing input: naive CD8+ T cells sorted from blood. Every receptor here comes from a human donor in good health.

The chain links TRBV4-3 to TRBJ2-1, with TRBD2 identical over 8 bases. CDR3 length: 14 residues. V gave up 8 bases and J gave up 5 bases; unmatched junction bases: 8. Germline V gives CDR1 LGHNA, CDR2 YSLEER. The CDR3 DNA sequence: TGCGCCAGCTCCGAGACTAGCGAGCACAATGAGCAGTTCTTC. As protein: CASSETSEHNEQFF.

This clone is a singleton in its sample. The chain employs TRBV29-1 and TRBJ2-3; D possibly matches TRBD1 or TRBD2 (6 bases each). This CDR3 spans 12 amino acids. V was clipped by 7 bases and J by 4 bases, with 12 bases between them. Germline V lookup: CDR1 SQVTM, CDR2 ANQGSEA. Here the CDR3 reads CSGKGGPDTQYF. Here the CDR3 DNA reads TGCAGCGGTAAGGGGGGCCCAGATACGCAGTATTTT.